The subject of this entry is one TCR beta chain. Repertoires were generated with immunoSEQ multiplex PCR, while TCRdb's copy carries only in-frame clones and drops some. This sample has roughly 100,000 clones, with roughly 80% found just once. The CDR3 has 15 residues. Germline-derived CDR1 and CDR2 are KGHDR and SFDVKD. The V segment lost 4 bases and the J segment 3 bases; nucleotides outside the gene matches: 6. The sample is drawn from a study of blood T cell repertoires in COVID-19. The rearrangement uses TRBV24-1 and TRBJ2-7; the match to TRBD1 covers 9 bases. The source is a woman older than 75 with acute or convalescent COVID-19. Sequencing used peripheral blood. CDR3 residues: CATSDLGQGLYEQYF. CDR3 in DNA: TGTGCCACCAGTGACTTGGGACAGGGCCTCTACGAGCAGTACTTC.